This T cell receptor (beta chain) comes out of a study of HIV-infected patients and healthy controls. General study results and limits: CMV-associated CDR3s mostly grew nonsignificantly during therapy, while HIV-associated CDR3s declined significantly.

About 500 ng RNA was reverse transcribed with alpha and beta constant-region primers. Alpha and beta chain libraries were made separately by chain-specific third strand synthesis with multiplexing indices. TCRdb recomputed calls from the 5' RACE reads with MiXCR, one row per CDR3 protein. The sample shows 20,000 to 30,000 distinct CDR3 sequences, 8.5% to 9% of them seen only once. The CDR3 consists of 15 residues. Germline V lookup: CDR1 MDHEN, CDR2 SYDVKM. V was clipped by 3 bases and J by 0 bases, with 10 bases between them. This clonotype occurred many times. Its target is not known. All unsorted peripheral T cells were captured because whole blood was used without fractionation. Two fifths of the ten uninfected healthy control donors were sampled twice, 2 to 4 months apart. A 2.5 ml peripheral blood sample was taken for RNA.

This receptor was identified in an adult in good health. The sample comprised blood. The chain has TRBV28 and TRBJ2-3, with D perhaps matching TRBD1 or TRBD2 (6 bases each). CDR3 DNA: TGTGCCAGCAGTTTCGGAGGGGGGAGCACAGATACGCAGTATTTT. Its translation is CASSFGGGSTDTQYF. The full variable domain, rest sourced from reference TRBV28 and TRBJ2-3, is DVKVTQSSRYLVKRTGEKVFLECVQDMDHENMFWYRQDPGLGLRLIYFSYDVKMKEKGDIPEGYSVSREKKERFSLILESASTNQTSMYLCASSFGGGSTDTQYFGPGTRLTVL.